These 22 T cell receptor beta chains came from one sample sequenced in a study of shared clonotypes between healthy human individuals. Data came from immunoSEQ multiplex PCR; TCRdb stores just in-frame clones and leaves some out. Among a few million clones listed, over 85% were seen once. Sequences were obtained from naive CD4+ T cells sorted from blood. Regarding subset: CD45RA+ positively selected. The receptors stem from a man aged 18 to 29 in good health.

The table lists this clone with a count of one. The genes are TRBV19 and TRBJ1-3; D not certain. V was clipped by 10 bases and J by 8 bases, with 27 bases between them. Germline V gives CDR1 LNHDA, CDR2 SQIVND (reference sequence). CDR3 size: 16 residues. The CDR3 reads CATIDPGGGHRDTIYF. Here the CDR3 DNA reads TGTGCCACCATTGATCCTGGCGGAGGCCATCGAGACACCATATATTTT.

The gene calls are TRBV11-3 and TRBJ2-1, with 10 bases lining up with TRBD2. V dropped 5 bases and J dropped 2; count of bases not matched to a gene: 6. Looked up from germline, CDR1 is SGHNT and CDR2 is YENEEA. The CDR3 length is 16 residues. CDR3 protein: CASSPRTSGPYNEQFF. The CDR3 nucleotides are TGTGCCAGCAGCCCCCGGACTAGCGGTCCCTACAATGAGCAGTTCTTC.

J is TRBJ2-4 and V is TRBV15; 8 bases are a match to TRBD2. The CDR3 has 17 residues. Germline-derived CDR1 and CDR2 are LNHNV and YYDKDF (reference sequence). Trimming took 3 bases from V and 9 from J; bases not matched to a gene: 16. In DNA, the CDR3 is TGTGCCACCAGCAGGATGTCTGGCGGGAGGACTACAGGCATTCAGTACTTC. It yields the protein CATSRMSGGRTTGIQYF.

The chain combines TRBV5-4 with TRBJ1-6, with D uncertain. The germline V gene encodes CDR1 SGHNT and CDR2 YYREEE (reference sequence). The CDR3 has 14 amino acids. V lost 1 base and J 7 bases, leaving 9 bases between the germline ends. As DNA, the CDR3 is TGTGCCAGCAGCTTGATGGGGTCCAATTCACCCCTCCACTTT. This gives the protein CASSLMGSNSPLHF.

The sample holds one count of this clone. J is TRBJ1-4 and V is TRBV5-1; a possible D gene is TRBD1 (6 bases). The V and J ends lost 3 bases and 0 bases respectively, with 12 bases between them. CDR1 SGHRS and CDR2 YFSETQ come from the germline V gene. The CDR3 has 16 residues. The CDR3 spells CASSWGGSATNEKLFF. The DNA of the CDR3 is TGCGCCAGCAGCTGGGGGGGCAGTGCAACTAATGAAAAACTGTTTTTT.

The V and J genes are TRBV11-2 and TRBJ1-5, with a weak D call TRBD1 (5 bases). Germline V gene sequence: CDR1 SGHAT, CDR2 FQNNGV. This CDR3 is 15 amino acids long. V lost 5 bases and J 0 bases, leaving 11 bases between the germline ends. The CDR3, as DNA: TGTGCCAGCAGCCGGGACGTTTATAGCAATCAGCCCCAGCATTTT. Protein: CASSRDVYSNQPQHF.

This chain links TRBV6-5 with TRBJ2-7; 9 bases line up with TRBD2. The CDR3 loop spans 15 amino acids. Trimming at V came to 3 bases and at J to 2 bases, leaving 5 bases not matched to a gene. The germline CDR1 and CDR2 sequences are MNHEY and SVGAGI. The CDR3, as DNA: TGTGCCAGCAGTTATCCTAGCGGGAAAGCCTACGAGCAGTACTTC. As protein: CASSYPSGKAYEQYF.

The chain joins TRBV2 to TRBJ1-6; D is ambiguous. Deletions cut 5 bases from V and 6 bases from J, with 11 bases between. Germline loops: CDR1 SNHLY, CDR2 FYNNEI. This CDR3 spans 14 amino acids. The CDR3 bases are TGTGCCAGCAGTAAGTCAGGTCCTAATTCACCCCTCCACTTT. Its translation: CASSKSGPNSPLHF. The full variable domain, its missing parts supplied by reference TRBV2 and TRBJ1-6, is EPEVTQTPSHQVTQMGQEVILRCVPISNHLYFYWYRQILGQKVEFLVSFYNNEISEKSEIFDDQFSVERPDGSNFTLKIRSTKLEDSAMYFCASSKSGPNSPLHFGNGTRLTVT.

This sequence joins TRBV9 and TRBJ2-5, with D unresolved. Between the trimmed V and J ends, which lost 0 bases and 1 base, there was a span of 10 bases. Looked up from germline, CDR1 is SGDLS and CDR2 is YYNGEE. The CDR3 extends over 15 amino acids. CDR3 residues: CASSVAINFQETQYF. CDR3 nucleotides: TGTGCCAGCAGCGTAGCGATCAACTTCCAAGAGACCCAGTACTTC.

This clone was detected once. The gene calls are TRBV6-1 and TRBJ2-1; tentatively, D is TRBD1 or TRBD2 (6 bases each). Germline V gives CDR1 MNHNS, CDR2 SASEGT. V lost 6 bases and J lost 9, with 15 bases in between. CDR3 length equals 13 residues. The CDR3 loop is CASSLGGTREQFF. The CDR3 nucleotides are TGTGCCAGCAGCCTGGGGGGCACCCGTGAGCAGTTCTTC.

CDR3 in amino acids: CASSKTGETFYGYTF. The CDR3 nucleotides read TGTGCCAGTAGTAAGACCGGGGAGACCTTCTATGGCTACACCTTC. The chain recombines TRBV19 with TRBJ1-2; D is ambiguous. The CDR3 covers 15 residues. CDR1 and CDR2 from the germline V gene are LNHDA and SQIVND (reference sequence). Trimming took off 4 bases at V and 4 bases at J, with 16 bases between the two ends.

CDR3 in amino acids: CASSQGLAGSYNEQFF. The DNA for the CDR3 is TGCGCCAGCAGCCAAGGACTAGCGGGCTCCTACAATGAGCAGTTCTTC. V gene TRBV4-1 combines with J gene TRBJ2-1; 10 nucleotides agree with TRBD2. From germline, CDR1 is MGHRA and CDR2 YSYEKL. V lost 1 base, J lost 0 bases, and 0 bases stayed unmatched. This CDR3 comprises 16 residues.

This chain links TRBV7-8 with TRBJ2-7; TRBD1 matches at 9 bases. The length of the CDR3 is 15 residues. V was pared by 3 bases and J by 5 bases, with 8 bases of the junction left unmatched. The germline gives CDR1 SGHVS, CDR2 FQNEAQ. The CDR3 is CASSLAGQGGHEQYF. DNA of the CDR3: TGTGCCAGCAGCTTGGCGGGACAGGGCGGCCACGAGCAGTACTTC.

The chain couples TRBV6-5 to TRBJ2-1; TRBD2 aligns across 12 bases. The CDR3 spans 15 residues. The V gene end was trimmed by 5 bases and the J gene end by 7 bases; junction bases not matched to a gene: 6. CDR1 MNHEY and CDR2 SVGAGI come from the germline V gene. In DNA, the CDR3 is TGTGCCAGCAGTATCCCGGGACTAGCGGGTAATGAGCAGTTCTTC. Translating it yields CASSIPGLAGNEQFF.

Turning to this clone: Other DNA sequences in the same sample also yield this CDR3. The CDR3 here is CASSPGKGNQPQHF. Here the CDR3 DNA reads TGTGCCAGCTCACCTGGGAAGGGTAACCAGCCCCAGCATTTT. The chain carries TRBV18 and TRBJ1-5; D is ambiguous. Trimming cost V 3 bases and J 7 bases, with 13 bases left between them. CDR1 is KGHSH, CDR2 LQKENI, per germline. This CDR3 has 14 residues.

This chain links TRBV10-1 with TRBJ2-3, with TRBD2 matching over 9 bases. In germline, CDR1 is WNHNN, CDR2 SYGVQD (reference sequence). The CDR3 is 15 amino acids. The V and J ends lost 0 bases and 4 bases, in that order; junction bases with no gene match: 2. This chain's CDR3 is CASSESLAGADTQYF. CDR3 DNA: TGCGCCAGCAGTGAGTCTTTAGCGGGAGCAGATACGCAGTATTTT.

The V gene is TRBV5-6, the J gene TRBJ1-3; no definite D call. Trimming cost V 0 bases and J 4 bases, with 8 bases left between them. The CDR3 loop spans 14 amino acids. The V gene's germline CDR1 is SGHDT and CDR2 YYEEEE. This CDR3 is CASSLAVGGNTIYF. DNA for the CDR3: TGTGCCAGCAGCTTGGCGGTAGGGGGAAACACCATATATTTT.

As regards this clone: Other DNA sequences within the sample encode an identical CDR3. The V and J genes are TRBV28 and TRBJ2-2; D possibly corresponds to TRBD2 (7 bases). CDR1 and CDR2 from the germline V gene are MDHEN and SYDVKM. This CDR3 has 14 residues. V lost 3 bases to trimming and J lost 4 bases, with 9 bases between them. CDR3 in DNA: TGTGCCAGCAGTTTGGGAGGGGGCACCGGGGAGCTGTTTTTT. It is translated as CASSLGGGTGELFF.

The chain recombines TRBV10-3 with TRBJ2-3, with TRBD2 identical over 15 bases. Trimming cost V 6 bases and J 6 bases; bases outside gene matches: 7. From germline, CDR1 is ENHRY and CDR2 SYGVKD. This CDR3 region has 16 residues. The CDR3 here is CAIRPGLAGGGDTQYF. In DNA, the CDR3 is TGTGCCATCAGGCCGGGACTAGCGGGGGGAGGGGATACGCAGTATTTT.

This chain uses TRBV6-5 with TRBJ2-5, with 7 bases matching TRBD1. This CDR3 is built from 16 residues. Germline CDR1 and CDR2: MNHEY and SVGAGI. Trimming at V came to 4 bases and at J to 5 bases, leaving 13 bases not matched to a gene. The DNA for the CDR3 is TGTGCCAGCAGTTTGGGGAGACAGGGAATTTGGGAGACCCAGTACTTC. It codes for CASSLGRQGIWETQYF.

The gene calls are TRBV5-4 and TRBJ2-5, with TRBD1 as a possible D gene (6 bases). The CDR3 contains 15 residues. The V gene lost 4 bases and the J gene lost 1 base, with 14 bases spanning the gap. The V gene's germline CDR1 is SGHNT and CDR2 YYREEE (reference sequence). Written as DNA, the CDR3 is TGTGCCAGCAGCAATCCCACAGGGCCCCAAGAGACCCAGTACTTC. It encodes CASSNPTGPQETQYF.

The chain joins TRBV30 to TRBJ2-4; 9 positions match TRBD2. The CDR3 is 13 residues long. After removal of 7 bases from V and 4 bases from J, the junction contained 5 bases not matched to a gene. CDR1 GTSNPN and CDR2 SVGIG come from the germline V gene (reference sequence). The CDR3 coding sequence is TGTGCCTCTTCTACTAGCGGGAAAAACATTCAGTACTTC. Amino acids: CASSTSGKNIQYF.